Listed below are T cell receptor beta chains from one sample, sequenced in a study of tissue T cells after allogeneic stem cell transplantation. TCRdb keeps only in-frame clones here, not all; method: immunoSEQ multiplex PCR. Of thousands of clones in the sample, roughly 59% were seen once. Sequenced here: tissue from the jejunum, sampled at autopsy. These receptors originate from a male donor at least 60 years old with lung cancer. Each CDR3 is given with its conserved first and last residue. D genes are given only for firm matches. A clone size is listed for some rows: how often the clone was seen (once, few, many), or a class if it is expanded.

TRBJ1-1	TRBV6-6	-	TRBD1	TGTGCCAGCAGTACAGGGGCGAGGACTGAAGCTTTCTTT	CASSTGARTEAFF
TRBJ1-6	TRBV6-5	-	-	TGTGCCAGCAGTTACTCAGGGTCACCCCTCCACTTT	CASSYSGSPLHF
TRBJ2-7	TRBV19	medium-sized	-	TGTGCCAGTAGTAGGGACCGTTATGGGGAGCAGTACTTC	CASSRDRYGEQYF
TRBJ2-6	TRBV9	few	TRBD1	TGTGCCAGCAGCGGACAGGGGTCCCCTGGGGCCAACGTCCTGACTTTC	CASSGQGSPGANVLTF
TRBJ2-7	TRBV27	-	TRBD1	TGTGCCAGCAGTGTACAGGGGGACCTCGAGCAGTACTTC	CASSVQGDLEQYF
TRBJ2-7	TRBV5-1	-	-	TGCGCCAGCAGCTTGGCCGCAGGGGTGCCCTACGAGCAGTACTTC	CASSLAAGVPYEQYF
TRBJ2-2	TRBV28	-	TRBD2	TGTGCCAGCAGTTCTCCGGGACTAGCGGATACCGGGGAGCTGTTTTTT	CASSSPGLADTGELFF
TRBJ1-2	TRBV6-5	-	-	TGTGCCAGCAGGTGGGACGGCTTCTATGGCTACACCTTC	CASRWDGFYGYTF
TRBJ1-2	TRBV20-1	-	-	TGCAGTGCTGCCCCCGGGACACACGACACCTTC	CSAAPGTHDTF
TRBJ2-5	TRBV5-5	-	-	TGTGCCAGCAGCTCCCCCGGGGCCCAAGAGACCCAGTACTTC	CASSSPGAQETQYF
TRBJ1-2	TRBV7-2	-	-	TGTGCCAGCAGTCACGACAGGCGCAACTATGGCTACACCTTC	CASSHDRRNYGYTF
TRBJ2-3	TRBV7-9	medium-sized	TRBD2	TGTGCCAGCAGCTTAGCCAGCGGGAGGTCAGATACGCAGTATTTT	CASSLASGRSDTQYF
TRBJ2-7	TRBV5-8	-	TRBD1	TGTGCCAGCAGCCCTCGGGACAGAGCCTACGAGCAGTACTTC	CASSPRDRAYEQYF
TRBJ1-1	TRBV19	-	-	TGTGCCAGTAGAGGGGAATTGAACACTGAAGCTTTCTTT	CASRGELNTEAFF
TRBJ2-2	TRBV27	-	-	TGTGCCAGCAGTACTAACAGCGGGGAGCTGTTTTTT	CASSTNSGELFF
TRBJ2-1	TRBV24-1	-	TRBD2	TGTGCCACCAGTGATTTTAGCGGGAGCTTCAATGAGCAGTTCTTC	CATSDFSGSFNEQFF
TRBJ2-1	TRBV6-6	few	TRBD2	TGTGCCAGCAGACAAGGACTAGCTAGGGGCCATGAGCAGTTCTTC	CASRQGLARGHEQFF